The 17 T cell receptor beta chains presented below share a single source sample, sequenced in a study of shared clonotypes between healthy human individuals. TCRdb's copy holds only in-frame clones and misses some; the assay was immunoSEQ multiplex PCR. The repertoire holds approximately 2,300,000 clones, with 85% to 95% as singletons. The material sequenced was naive CD4+ T cells from PBMCs. Described subset: CD45RA+ positively selected. Receptor source: a man in his late teens or twenties in good health. Some clones in this sample may be carry-over from other donors' samples.

This chain joins TRBV11-2 and TRBJ1-2, with 9 positions matching TRBD1. Germline V lookup: CDR1 SGHAT, CDR2 FQNNGV. The CDR3 loop spans 14 amino acids. Losses at the gene ends were 5 bases for V and 7 bases for J; bases not matched to a gene: 8. The CDR3 protein is CASSPRDRAGGYTF. CDR3 nucleotides: TGTGCCAGCAGCCCCAGGGACAGGGCAGGTGGCTACACCTTC.

The chain employs TRBV7-2 and TRBJ2-1; D might be TRBD1 (7 bases). V lost 4 bases to trimming and J lost 4 bases, with 14 bases between them. Looked up from germline, CDR1 is SGHTA and CDR2 is FQGNSA. The length of the CDR3 is 15 residues. CDR3 amino acids: CASSYQGGQYNEQFF. The CDR3, as DNA: TGTGCCAGCAGCTACCAGGGGGGTCAGTACAATGAGCAGTTCTTC.

This chain joins TRBV9 and TRBJ2-1; TRBD2 matches at 15 bases. V gave up 2 bases and J gave up 12 bases; unmatched junction bases: 24. The CDR3 has 21 amino acids. Germline V gene lookup returns CDR1 SGDLS and CDR2 YYNGEE. The CDR3 DNA is TGTGCCAGCAGCGTCGAGGCCCCGGGACTAGCGGGAGGCAGATTATCGAACGGGCAGTTCTTC. This codes for CASSVEAPGLAGGRLSNGQFF.

The V call is TRBV7-9, the J call TRBJ2-5; D is ambiguous. The CDR3 has 14 amino acids. Trimming stripped 5 bases from V and 2 bases from J, with 12 bases between. From germline, CDR1 is SEHNR and CDR2 FQNEAQ (reference sequence). CDR3 region: CASSLASVQETQYF. The CDR3, as DNA: TGTGCCAGCAGCCTCGCCTCGGTACAAGAGACCCAGTACTTC.

The genes are TRBV5-1 and TRBJ2-1, with 10 positions matching TRBD2. The germline gives CDR1 SGHRS, CDR2 YFSETQ. J lost 12 bases, V lost 6 bases, and 9 bases had no gene match. CDR3 length: 13 amino acids. The CDR3 sequence: CASTRELAGVQFF. CDR3 sequence (DNA): TGCGCCAGCACCCGGGAGCTAGCGGGAGTGCAGTTCTTC.

V and J are TRBV19 and TRBJ2-6; no clear D gene. The length of the CDR3 is 17 residues. V was shortened by 6 bases and J by 0 bases, with 15 bases between the two germline ends. Germline CDR1 is LNHDA and CDR2 is SQIVND (reference sequence). Here the CDR3 DNA reads TGTGCCAGTAGCCGTACACAGTTTTACTCTGGGGCCAACGTCCTGACTTTC. The encoded protein is CASSRTQFYSGANVLTF.

This clone appeared a few times. The V gene is TRBV2, the J gene TRBJ1-2; D unresolved. V gave up 4 bases and J gave up 2 bases, with 8 bases separating them. CDR3 length equals 13 residues. Germline-derived CDR1 and CDR2 are SNHLY and FYNNEI. For the CDR3, the DNA is TGTGCCAGCAGTGCAGCTGGGAACTATGGCTACACCTTC. It is translated as CASSAAGNYGYTF.

As regards this clone: Additional DNA sequences in this sample encode the identical CDR3. The chain uses TRBV28 and TRBJ1-2; D not certain. This CDR3 has 10 residues. The ends were cut back, 6 bases at V and 5 bases at J, with 4 bases in the middle. The germline gives CDR1 MDHEN, CDR2 SYDVKM. The CDR3 sequence is CASRGYGYTF. DNA of the CDR3: TGTGCCAGCAGGGGATATGGCTACACCTTC.

The chain couples TRBV2 to TRBJ2-1; D not resolved. Germline loops: CDR1 SNHLY, CDR2 FYNNEI. The CDR3 consists of 14 residues. Trimming pared 7 bases from V and 0 bases from J, leaving 10 bases between. CDR3 sequence (DNA): TGTGCCAGCATGATCGTCGTCTCCTACAATGAGCAGTTCTTC. The encoded protein is CASMIVVSYNEQFF.

V and J are TRBV30 and TRBJ2-1; TRBD2 might be the D (6 bases). Trimming took 0 bases from V and 10 from J, leaving 16 bases between them. Per germline, CDR1 GTSNPN and CDR2 SVGIG (reference sequence). The CDR3 covers 14 residues. In nucleotides, the CDR3 is TGTGCCTGGAGTGTCGGGGGAGGAGCCAGCGAGCAGTTCTTC. This translates into CAWSVGGGASEQFF.

This chain connects TRBV19 to TRBJ1-5, with 7 bases identical to TRBD1. In germline, CDR1 is LNHDA, CDR2 SQIVND (reference sequence). This CDR3 region has 15 residues. With V trimmed by 2 bases and J by 10 bases, 11 bases remained unmatched. The CDR3 loop is CASSISAGGNFPQHF. CDR3 DNA: TGTGCCAGTAGTATATCCGCAGGGGGAAATTTTCCCCAGCATTTT.

The V call is TRBV15, the J call TRBJ1-2; D gene uncertain. There are 14 residues in the CDR3. Germline V gives CDR1 LNHNV, CDR2 YYDKDF (reference sequence). Between the trimmed V and J ends, which lost 0 bases and 4 bases, there was a span of 9 bases. CDR3 loop: CATSRDTRSYGYTF. In DNA, the CDR3 is TGTGCCACCAGCAGAGATACCCGGAGCTATGGCTACACCTTC.

On this clone itself: Other DNA sequences in this sample translate to the same CDR3. V usage is TRBV11-3 and J usage is TRBJ2-3; unclear D gene. Germline CDR1 is SGHNT and CDR2 is YENEEA. Trimming took 1 base from V and 0 from J, leaving 8 bases between them. CDR3 size: 15 residues. CDR3 protein: CASSLGGSSTDTQYF. CDR3 in DNA: TGTGCCAGCAGCTTAGGGGGTAGCAGCACAGATACGCAGTATTTT.

The chain joins TRBV2 to TRBJ2-2; D tentatively fits TRBD1 or TRBD2 (6 bases each). Per the germline V gene, CDR1 is SNHLY and CDR2 is FYNNEI. With 9 bases removed from V and 2 bases from J, the gap between germline ends came to 13 bases. This CDR3 comprises 14 residues. CDR3 in DNA: TGTGCCAGAGGGGGGTTAGGTAACACCGGGGAGCTGTTTTTT. This sequence encodes CARGGLGNTGELFF.

The CDR3 sequence: CASSLVGRADPDTQYF. The DNA of the CDR3 is TGTGCCAGCAGTTTGGTCGGGAGAGCCGATCCAGATACGCAGTATTTT. The chain is built from TRBV28 and TRBJ2-3, with D perhaps TRBD2 (6 bases). CDR3 length: 16 residues. Germline V gene data show CDR1 as MDHEN and CDR2 as SYDVKM. Trimming removed 3 bases at V and 4 bases at J, with 17 bases between. Full variable domain (missing parts from reference TRBV28 and TRBJ2-3): DVKVTQSSRYLVKRTGEKVFLECVQDMDHENMFWYRQDPGLGLRLIYFSYDVKMKEKGDIPEGYSVSREKKERFSLILESASTNQTSMYLCASSLVGRADPDTQYFGPGTRLTVL.

The chain carries TRBV7-3 and TRBJ2-7; possibly TRBD1 for D (6 bases). CDR1 is SGHTA and CDR2 is FQGTGA in the germline V gene. Trimming took off 4 bases at V and 3 bases at J, with 10 bases between the two ends. The CDR3 is 13 residues long. The CDR3 coding sequence is TGTGCCAGCAGCTCGGACAGAAACTACGAGCAGTACTTC. Encoded protein: CASSSDRNYEQYF. Filled out from reference TRBV7-3 and TRBJ2-7, the complete variable domain reads GAGVSQTPSNKVTEKGKYVELRCDPISGHTALYWYRQSLGQGPEFLIYFQGTGAADDSGLPNDRFFAVRPEGSVSTLKIQRTERGDSAVYLCASSSDRNYEQYFGPGTRLTVT.

J is TRBJ2-3 and V is TRBV5-1; no definite D call. V was shortened by 3 bases and J by 7 bases, with 12 bases between the two germline ends. CDR3 length equals 13 residues. Per the germline V gene, CDR1 is SGHRS and CDR2 is YFSETQ. The CDR3 bases are TGCGCCAGCAGCTCGGACCAAGAGCATACGCAGTATTTT. As protein: CASSSDQEHTQYF.